Included here is one TCR beta chain sequence, with context. Its antigen is not identified. Full-length variable regions came from constant-region reverse primers plus semi-nested Nested Universal Primer A PCR. One entry per CDR3 protein, called by TCRdb with MiXCR from the 5' RACE reads. Of about 60,000 distinct CDR3 sequences listed, 30% are singletons. Overall study results and limits: Tumor-infiltrating Treg TCR alpha and beta sequences overlapped most with tumor naive CD4+ T cells, then blood naive. In terms of TCR gene usage, tumor memory CD4+ T cells clustered together with blood and lymph node memory CD4+ cells, as well as with lymph node naive CD4+ cells.

The CDR3 loop spans 14 amino acids. V lost 3 bases and J lost 6, with 13 bases in between. Germline values: CDR1 SGHRS, CDR2 YFSETQ. Sequenced input: tumor-infiltrating naive CD4+ T cells sorted from the breast tumor. Subset denoted: naive CD4+ T cells, CD4+CD45RA+CD25-. The sequence was obtained from a female donor with breast cancer. The chain has TRBV5-1 and TRBJ2-1, with a weak D call TRBD1 (6 bases). The CDR3 sequence: CASSSGTPSNEQFF. CDR3 in DNA: TGCGCCAGCAGCTCCGGGACACCTTCCAATGAGCAGTTCTTC.